This T cell receptor (beta chain) was identified in a study of blood T cell repertoires in COVID-19. At the level of the study: Acute-phase and convalescent COVID-19 samples originated in the United States, Italy and Spain. PBMCs, B-cell-depleted T cells, or T cells were the source of the cDNA or gDNA that made up the material.

Under the authors' procedure: How many nucleated cells were present was estimated from reference gene primer amplification. The protocol was immunoSEQ multiplex PCR, while the TCRdb copy is restricted to in-frame clones and leaves out a portion. The V and J calls and the clone size are those of that table, but D and trimming were determined from the DNA. The data show fewer than 200,000 clones, with just under 85% seen just once and roughly 7.5% held by the top ten. V dropped 5 bases and J dropped 3 bases, with 13 bases sitting between them. Per the germline V gene, CDR1 is MNHEY and CDR2 is SMNVEV (reference sequence). The CDR3 totals 14 residues.

The receptor's source is a man between 40 and 49 years old who had recovered from COVID-19. This sequence joins TRBV27 and TRBJ2-5; tentative D call: TRBD2 (5 bases). Sample: peripheral blood. The CDR3 DNA follows: TGTGCCAGCAGTCCTTTTTGGGGAGAAGAGACCCAGTACTTC. This codes for CASSPFWGEETQYF.